Below, 25 T cell receptor beta chains from the same sample are listed, as sequenced in a study of T cell responses to AZD1222 COVID-19 vaccine. Profiling relied on immunoSEQ multiplex PCR, and the TCRdb table lists in-frame clones only, not all of them. The sample has about 83,000 clones, 86% seen once. The specimen was peripheral blood, collected on day 0 of AZD1222 vaccination. The receptors were gathered from an adult in good health.

The genes are TRBV19 and TRBJ2-2, with 8 bases that match TRBD1. CDR3 length: 17 amino acids. CDR1 is LNHDA and CDR2 is SQIVND in the germline V gene (reference sequence). Trimming removed 7 bases from V and 3 bases from J; junction bases left unmatched: 13. CDR3 sequence: CASILRQGNGHTGELFF. The CDR3 DNA sequence: TGTGCCAGTATCCTAAGACAGGGGAACGGTCACACCGGGGAGCTGTTTTTT.

The V and J genes are TRBV7-2 and TRBJ2-3; a possible D gene is TRBD1 (5 bases). The CDR3 consists of 14 residues. Per germline, CDR1 SGHTA and CDR2 FQGNSA. V lost 6 bases and J 4 bases, leaving 14 bases between the germline ends. CDR3 sequence reads: CASRKGWGSDTQYF. The CDR3 nucleotides read TGTGCCAGCAGAAAAGGGTGGGGCTCAGATACGCAGTATTTT.

V and J are TRBV19 and TRBJ1-2, with D hard to call. V was shortened by 3 bases and J by 4 bases, with 9 bases between the two germline ends. Germline-derived CDR1 and CDR2 are LNHDA and SQIVND (reference sequence). CDR3 length: 13 amino acids. CDR3 in DNA: TGTGCCAGTAGTATCCCATTCCGCTATGGCTACACCTTC. It encodes CASSIPFRYGYTF.

The chain combines TRBV6-5 with TRBJ1-1; TRBD1 agrees at 7 bases. V shed 7 bases, J shed 4 bases, and the junction held 12 bases outside the gene matches. Germline V gene data show CDR1 as MNHEY and CDR2 as SVGAGI. CDR3 length: 15 residues. DNA for the CDR3: TGTGCCAGCACCGACCAACCGCAGGGGGGCACTGAAGCTTTCTTT. It is translated as CASTDQPQGGTEAFF.

This chain uses TRBV7-9 with TRBJ2-5; tentatively, D is TRBD2 (5 bases). This CDR3 comprises 15 residues. V gave up 5 bases and J gave up 2 bases, with 15 bases separating them. CDR1 and CDR2 from the germline V gene are SEHNR and FQNEAQ (reference sequence). The CDR3 DNA reads as TGTGCCAGCAGCCGAGGCGGCCAGCGGCAAGAGACCCAGTACTTC. It encodes CASSRGGQRQETQYF.

This chain uses TRBV3-1 (or the pseudogene TRBV3-2) with TRBJ2-6, with unresolved D. The V gene's germline CDR1 is LGHDT and CDR2 YNNKEL (reference sequence). This CDR3 has 15 residues. Trimming took off 3 bases at V and 2 bases at J, with 8 bases between the two ends. This CDR3 is CASSQLGPGANVLTF. The CDR3 region has the DNA TGTGCCAGCAGCCAGTTAGGGCCTGGGGCCAACGTCCTGACTTTC.

A few counts support this clone. The CDR3 DNA is TGTGCCAGTAGTTGGACTAGCGGGGGTCTAAACATTCAGTACTTC. The encoded protein is CASSWTSGGLNIQYF. This chain links TRBV19 with TRBJ2-4, with TRBD2 matching over 13 bases. This CDR3 has 15 amino acids. V shed 5 bases, J shed 6 bases, and the junction held 4 bases outside the gene matches. Germline assignment: CDR1 LNHDA and CDR2 SQIVND (reference sequence).

This clone was counted once. The chain is built from TRBV13 and TRBJ2-7, with TRBD1 identical over 10 bases. The CDR3 runs 15 residues. The germline V gene encodes CDR1 PRHDT and CDR2 FYEKMQ (reference sequence). Germline trimming cut 3 bases from V and 7 bases from J; bases unmatched to any gene: 9. DNA for the CDR3: TGTGCCAGCAGCTTCCGAGGTGGGACAGGGGTTGAGCAGTACTTC. The encoded protein is CASSFRGGTGVEQYF.

V and J are TRBV6-5 and TRBJ2-7; D call uncertain. CDR3 length: 15 amino acids. V gave up 7 bases and J gave up 2 bases, with 18 bases separating them. Germline V gene data show CDR1 as MNHEY and CDR2 as SVGAGI. The CDR3 reads CASTLSGSGPYEQYF. The CDR3, as DNA: TGTGCCAGCACCTTAAGTGGGTCTGGGCCCTACGAGCAGTACTTC.

Only a few counts were recorded for this clone. The CDR3 bases are TGTGCCAGCAAATCCTCCCTGGATCAGCCCCAGCATTTT. As protein: CASKSSLDQPQHF. The chain links TRBV6-5 to TRBJ1-5; D gene unclear. Germline lookup yields CDR1 MNHEY and CDR2 SVGAGI. Between the trimmed V and J ends, which lost 7 bases and 5 bases, there was a span of 12 bases. This CDR3 comprises 13 residues.

The chain links TRBV9 to TRBJ2-7, with 15 positions matching TRBD2. Germline CDR1 reads SGDLS; CDR2 reads YYNGEE. The CDR3 extends over 17 amino acids. The V segment lost 4 bases and the J segment 2 bases; nucleotides outside the gene matches: 7. In nucleotides, the CDR3 is TGTGCCAGCAGCCCGAGGACTAGCGGGAGGGACCCCTACGAGCAGTACTTC. As protein: CASSPRTSGRDPYEQYF.

J is TRBJ2-7 and V is TRBV5-6, with D maybe TRBD2 (6 bases). This CDR3 contains 17 residues. The V end lost 0 bases, the J end lost 3 bases, and 19 bases lay between the germline ends. Germline V lookup: CDR1 SGHDT, CDR2 YYEEEE. The chain's CDR3 is CASSLVEGNSGDYEQYF. The CDR3 DNA sequence: TGTGCCAGCAGCTTGGTAGAGGGAAACTCGGGGGACTACGAGCAGTACTTC.

V and J are TRBV2 and TRBJ2-7; a weak D match, TRBD1 (5 bases). CDR3 length: 13 amino acids. Trimming cost V 8 bases and J 2 bases, with 13 bases left between them. Per the germline V gene, CDR1 is SNHLY and CDR2 is FYNNEI. Written as DNA, the CDR3 is TGTGCCAGCGGATCCAGGGAAGCCTACGAGCAGTACTTC. Translation gives CASGSREAYEQYF.

The J gene is TRBJ1-4, the V gene TRBV6-4; a weak D match, TRBD1 (6 bases). Germline loops: CDR1 MRHNA, CDR2 SNTAGT. The V and J ends lost 4 bases and 5 bases respectively, with 14 bases between them. The CDR3 extends over 15 amino acids. CDR3 loop: CASSVYGGGNEKLFF. As DNA, the CDR3 is TGTGCCAGCAGTGTATATGGAGGGGGGAATGAAAAACTGTTTTTT.

The chain recombines TRBV5-6 with TRBJ1-6; 7 nucleotides align to TRBD1. Germline loops: CDR1 SGHDT, CDR2 YYEEEE. CDR3 size: 16 residues. J gave up 4 bases and V 3 bases, and 7 bases lay outside the gene matches. CDR3 nucleotides: TGTGCCAGCAGCTCCCATTCGACAGGGTATAATTCACCCCTCCACTTT. It translates to CASSSHSTGYNSPLHF.

This clone showed up just a few times. CDR3 protein: CASSFPRQGKNQPQHF. Here the CDR3 DNA reads TGTGCCAGTAGTTTCCCCCGACAGGGCAAAAATCAGCCCCAGCATTTT. The rearrangement joins TRBV19 to TRBJ1-5, with TRBD1 identical over 7 bases. CDR1 and CDR2 from the germline V gene are LNHDA and SQIVND (reference sequence). The CDR3 is 16 residues long. V lost 5 bases, J lost 4 bases, and 11 bases stayed unmatched.

V and J are TRBV30 and TRBJ1-3; tentative D call: TRBD1 (6 bases). This CDR3 comprises 16 residues. Germline V gene data show CDR1 as GTSNPN and CDR2 as SVGIG (reference sequence). V was cut by 8 bases and J by 0 bases, with 20 bases left in between. CDR3 amino acids: CAVQSKGGVSGNTIYF. The CDR3 DNA reads as TGTGCCGTGCAATCGAAGGGGGGCGTCTCTGGAAACACCATATATTTT.

The sample holds one count of this clone. V usage is TRBV6-5 and J usage is TRBJ2-7, with D possibly matching TRBD2 (6 bases). V lost 8 bases, J lost 0 bases, and 14 bases lay in between. The CDR3 has 14 amino acids. CDR1 and CDR2 from the germline V gene are MNHEY and SVGAGI. The CDR3 here is CASHREWSSYEQYF. The CDR3 DNA reads TGTGCCAGCCACCGGGAGTGGAGCTCCTACGAGCAGTACTTC.

This chain links TRBV7-2 with TRBJ2-1; D is tentatively TRBD1 or TRBD2 (5 bases each). Between the trimmed V and J ends, which lost 3 bases and 6 bases, there was a span of 15 bases. This CDR3 has 15 amino acids. Germline assignment: CDR1 SGHTA and CDR2 FQGNSA. In DNA, the CDR3 is TGTGCCAGCAGCTTCGGCCCAGGGAGTATCAATGAGCAGTTCTTC. Translation: CASSFGPGSINEQFF.

The V gene is TRBV5-4, the J gene TRBJ2-5, with TRBD1 as a possible D gene (5 bases). The V gene's germline CDR1 is SGHNT and CDR2 YYREEE (reference sequence). The CDR3 runs to 14 residues. Trimming took off 2 bases at V and 1 base at J, with 9 bases between the two ends. CDR3 amino acids: CASSFNTGQETQYF. The CDR3 bases are TGTGCCAGCAGCTTTAATACAGGCCAAGAGACCCAGTACTTC.

V and J are TRBV5-7 and TRBJ2-7; D ambiguous. TRBV5-7 is reported as an ORF; its role is uncertain. The CDR3 spans 16 residues. The ends were cut back, 2 bases at V and 4 bases at J, with 19 bases in the middle. The CDR3 DNA sequence: TGTGCCAGCAGCTTTTCTGGGCTCTCCCTCAGATACGAGCAGTACTTC. Its protein product is CASSFSGLSLRYEQYF.

Worth noting for this clone: A read error may account for a junction end that differs from germline. This chain connects TRBV7-7 to TRBJ2-5, with unresolved D. This CDR3 comprises 14 residues. Germline CDR1 and CDR2: SSHAT and FNYEAQ (reference sequence). CDR3 protein: CASSLNRVQETQYF. The DNA of the CDR3 is TGTGCTAGCAGCCTAAACAGAGTCCAAGAGACCCAGTACTTC.

The chain has TRBV11-2 and TRBJ2-7, with 7 bases aligning to TRBD1. The V segment lost 1 base and the J segment 0 bases; nucleotides outside the gene matches: 6. In germline, CDR1 is SGHAT, CDR2 FQNNGV. The CDR3 spans 16 residues. Here the CDR3 DNA reads TGTGCCAGCAGCTTAGGGGGACAGAATCACTCCTACGAGCAGTACTTC. Encoded protein: CASSLGGQNHSYEQYF.

This rearrangement joins TRBV6-5 to TRBJ2-3, with D unclear. The CDR3 consists of 13 residues. CDR1 is MNHEY, CDR2 SVGAGI, per germline. Trimming removed 4 bases at V and 2 bases at J, with 7 bases between. Written as DNA, the CDR3 is TGTGCCAGCAGTTTGACCTACACAGATACGCAGTATTTT. It codes for CASSLTYTDTQYF.

The chain joins TRBV4-3 to TRBJ2-3, with 7 nucleotides matching TRBD2. The germline V gene has CDR1 LGHNA and CDR2 YSLEER. V lost 0 bases and J lost 6; bases outside the gene matches: 12. The CDR3 loop spans 17 amino acids. CDR3 bases: TGCGCCAGCAGCCAAGATGGCGCAGCGGGATCCCCTGATACGCAGTATTTT. Translated, it gives CASSQDGAAGSPDTQYF.